This T cell receptor beta chain was sequenced during a study of shared clonotypes between healthy human individuals. The wider study: Each donor contributed plates that comprised three CD4 naive, three CD4 memory, two CD8 naive and one CD8 memory. Study-level findings and limits: Since donors were few, the genetic and exposure-history diversity represented was limited. Memory subsets generally showed lower estimated richness than naive subsets.

Germline CDR1 reads SGHNT; CDR2 reads YYREEE (reference sequence). CDR3 length equals 15 residues. V lost 4 bases, J lost 5 bases, and 3 bases stayed unmatched. In the case of this clone: The antigen remains unidentified.

It was at deep level that the assay was run. Here immunoSEQ multiplex PCR was the method, and the copy in TCRdb shows in-frame clones only, minus some. This sample yields over 1.4 million clones, of which about 96% are seen a single time; 1.2% belongs to the top ten. The source material was naive CD4+ T cells sorted from blood. Subset in this sample: CD45RA+ positively selected. The sequence derives from a man aged 25 to 40 in good health. The chain joins TRBV5-4 to TRBJ2-5, with 15 bases that match TRBD2. The CDR3 sequence: CASSQGLAGGETQYF. The CDR3 coding sequence is TGTGCCAGCAGCCAAGGACTAGCGGGAGGGGAGACCCAGTACTTC.